Listed here are 21 T cell receptor beta chains from one sample, sequenced in a study of cytomegalovirus exposure and HLA in healthy donors. PCR was performed using 60 Vbeta and 13 Jbeta primers. Produced via immunoSEQ multiplex PCR; TCRdb's table is partial and in-frame only. The table lists some 56,000 clones, around four fifths of them singletons. The source material was PBMCs. Every receptor here comes from a man aged 50-60 years in good health and CMV-seronegative.

The genes are TRBV5-1 and TRBJ1-1; D call uncertain. Trimming pared 4 bases from V and 1 base from J, leaving 8 bases between. Germline assignment: CDR1 SGHRS and CDR2 YFSETQ. CDR3 size: 13 residues. The CDR3 DNA sequence: TGCGCCAGCAGCCCGACGGGGAACACTGAAGCTTTCTTT. This translates into CASSPTGNTEAFF.

This clone was observed once. The chain links TRBV18 to TRBJ2-2; maybe TRBD2 (5 bases). V was shortened by 4 bases and J by 3 bases, with 18 bases between the two germline ends. In germline, CDR1 is KGHSH, CDR2 LQKENI. The length of the CDR3 is 17 residues. The CDR3 here is CASSRQKSGVDTGELFF. The CDR3 DNA is TGTGCCAGCTCACGGCAAAAGTCCGGGGTCGACACCGGGGAGCTGTTTTTT. Variable domain in full (rest from reference TRBV18 and TRBJ2-2): NAGVMQNPRHLVRRRGQEARLRCSPMKGHSHVYWYRQLPEEGLKFMVYLQKENIIDESGMPKERFSAEFPKEGPSILRIQQVVRGDSAAYFCASSRQKSGVDTGELFFGEGSRLTVL.

Remarks on this clone: This sample also contains other DNA sequences that code for the same CDR3. The chain carries TRBV6-5 and TRBJ1-2, with TRBD1 identical over 7 bases. Germline trimming cut 6 bases from V and 4 bases from J; bases unmatched to any gene: 8. The CDR3 sequence is 14 residues long. Per the germline V gene, CDR1 is MNHEY and CDR2 is SVGAGI. CDR3 sequence reads: CASSRQGEVYGYTF. In DNA, the CDR3 is TGTGCCAGCAGCAGGCAGGGGGAGGTCTATGGCTACACCTTC.

The chain recombines TRBV5-1 with TRBJ1-3, with D uncertain. Per the germline V gene, CDR1 is SGHRS and CDR2 is YFSETQ. The CDR3 runs to 17 residues. Trimming left V 0 bases short and J 1 base short, with 14 bases between. The DNA for the CDR3 is TGCGCCAGCAGCTTGGCCTCTAACCGCGTTTCTGGAAACACCATATATTTT. Translated: CASSLASNRVSGNTIYF.

This sequence joins TRBV19 and TRBJ1-1, with D tentatively TRBD1 (5 bases). Trimming removed 5 bases from V and 2 bases from J, with 12 bases in between. Germline values: CDR1 LNHDA, CDR2 SQIVND (reference sequence). The CDR3 runs 14 residues. CDR3 in DNA: TGTGCCAGTAGTGCCTCAGGGAAAAACACTGAAGCTTTCTTT. Protein sequence: CASSASGKNTEAFF.

The chain employs TRBV10-2 and TRBJ2-2; D perhaps matches TRBD1 (6 bases). The CDR3 has 15 residues. V was cut by 5 bases and J by 1 base, with 11 bases left in between. Germline CDR1 and CDR2: WSHSY and SAAADI. CDR3 sequence reads: CASSFDRLNTGELFF. In nucleotides, the CDR3 is TGCGCCAGCAGTTTCGACAGGTTGAACACCGGGGAGCTGTTTTTT.

This CDR3 is CASSLLDRGITNEKLFF. Written as DNA, the CDR3 is TGTGCCAGCAGCTTACTCGACAGGGGGATAACTAATGAAAAACTGTTTTTT. The rearrangement uses TRBV5-6 and TRBJ1-4, with 9 positions matching TRBD1. V dropped 2 bases and J dropped 1; count of bases not matched to a gene: 6. Germline CDR1 SGHDT, CDR2 YYEEEE. CDR3 length: 17 residues.

The V gene is TRBV6-6, the J gene TRBJ1-1; D gene ambiguous. The CDR3 sequence is 15 residues long. The germline V and J ends were trimmed by 6 bases and 4 bases, with 18 bases remaining between them. Per the germline V gene, CDR1 is MNHNY and CDR2 is SVGAGI (reference sequence). The CDR3 is CASSPDRRVGTEAFF. In nucleotides, the CDR3 is TGTGCCAGCAGCCCCGATAGGAGGGTGGGCACTGAAGCTTTCTTT.

The chain combines TRBV14 with TRBJ1-4; possibly TRBD1 for D (6 bases). The V end lost 3 bases, the J end lost 0 bases, and 11 bases lay between the germline ends. The germline CDR1 and CDR2 sequences are SGHDN and FVKESK. This CDR3 contains 16 residues. The chain's CDR3 is CASSQFTGTTNEKLFF. The CDR3 DNA reads as TGTGCCAGCAGCCAGTTCACAGGGACAACTAATGAAAAACTGTTTTTT.

This clone was recorded a few times. J is TRBJ2-1 and V is TRBV27, with TRBD1 matching 8 bases. Trimming at V came to 3 bases and at J to 4 bases, leaving 5 bases not matched to a gene. Germline CDR1 is MNHEY and CDR2 is SMNVEV (reference sequence). There are 15 residues in the CDR3. The CDR3, as DNA: TGTGCCAGCAGTTTCGGACAGGGAGGTTACAATGAGCAGTTCTTC. Its protein product is CASSFGQGGYNEQFF.

The V and J genes are TRBV10-1 and TRBJ2-3, with D possibly TRBD1 on 6 matching bases. Between the trimmed V and J ends, which lost 6 bases and 6 bases, there was a span of 22 bases. Germline V lookup: CDR1 WNHNN, CDR2 SYGVQD (reference sequence). The CDR3 covers 16 residues. The CDR3 loop is CASRPAIASGDDTQYF. In DNA, the CDR3 is TGCGCCAGCAGACCCGCGATAGCGTCAGGGGATGATACGCAGTATTTT.

This chain joins TRBV5-4 and TRBJ1-5; 7 bases are shared with TRBD1. Germline values: CDR1 SGHNT, CDR2 YYREEE (reference sequence). J lost 6 bases, V lost 2 bases, and 2 bases had no gene match. This CDR3 spans 13 amino acids. DNA of the CDR3: TGTGCCAGCAGCTTACAGGGGAGTCAGCCCCAGCATTTT. Protein: CASSLQGSQPQHF.

The V gene is TRBV5-1, the J gene TRBJ1-4; 12 positions agree with TRBD1. CDR1 and CDR2 (germline): SGHRS, YFSETQ. This CDR3 region has 15 residues. V was clipped by 5 bases and J by 2 bases; unmatched bases: 1. The CDR3 DNA is TGCGCCAGCAGGGGACAGGGGGCCACTAATGAAAAACTGTTTTTT. Translated, it gives CASRGQGATNEKLFF.

The table lists this clone with a count of one. The rearrangement joins TRBV19 to TRBJ2-5; 8 nucleotides line up with TRBD2. The CDR3 length is 15 residues. The germline V gene encodes CDR1 LNHDA and CDR2 SQIVND (reference sequence). Germline trimming cut 3 bases from V and 5 bases from J; bases unmatched to any gene: 8. The CDR3 protein is CASSIPGGPWETQYF. CDR3 bases: TGTGCCAGTAGTATCCCGGGGGGGCCCTGGGAGACCCAGTACTTC. Full variable domain (missing parts from reference TRBV19 and TRBJ2-5): DGGITQSPKYLFRKEGQNVTLSCEQNLNHDAMYWYRQDPGQGLRLIYYSQIVNDFQKGDIAEGYSVSREKKESFPLTVTSAQKNPTAFYLCASSIPGGPWETQYFGPGTRLLVL.

The rearrangement links TRBV7-2 to TRBJ1-3; D might be TRBD1 (5 bases). Trimming removed 5 bases at V and 2 bases at J, with 13 bases between. This CDR3 is built from 15 residues. CDR1 is SGHTA and CDR2 is FQGNSA in the germline V gene. CDR3 loop: CASSAQGFAGNTIYF. For the CDR3, the DNA is TGTGCCAGCAGCGCCCAGGGTTTCGCTGGAAACACCATATATTTT.

The chain joins TRBV7-2 to TRBJ1-1, with 9 positions matching TRBD1. V lost 3 bases, J lost 4 bases, and 3 bases stayed unmatched. This CDR3 region has 14 residues. Germline CDR1 SGHTA, CDR2 FQGNSA. CDR3 coding DNA: TGTGCCAGCAGCTTCGGGACAGGGACCACTGAAGCTTTCTTT. This encodes CASSFGTGTTEAFF.

The chain recombines TRBV6-4 with TRBJ2-6; 11 nucleotides match TRBD1. The germline V gene has CDR1 MRHNA and CDR2 SNTAGT. Germline trimming cut 11 bases from V and 2 bases from J; bases unmatched to any gene: 8. The length of the CDR3 is 16 residues. The CDR3 sequence is CAGAGDRGAGANVLTF. The CDR3 DNA sequence: TGTGCCGGGGCTGGGGACAGGGGGGCTGGGGCCAACGTCCTGACTTTC.

The genes are TRBV28 and TRBJ1-2, with 7 bases fitting TRBD1. The CDR3 spans 13 residues. Per germline, CDR1 MDHEN and CDR2 SYDVKM. V dropped 6 bases and J dropped 3; count of bases not matched to a gene: 4. Here the CDR3 reads CASRGGQYYGYTF. The CDR3 DNA is TGTGCCAGCAGAGGGGGACAGTACTATGGCTACACCTTC.

The gene calls are TRBV7-9 and TRBJ1-2; 9 bases agree with TRBD1. Trimming at V came to 5 bases and at J to 5 bases, leaving 6 bases not matched to a gene. CDR1 is SEHNR and CDR2 is FQNEAQ in the germline V gene (reference sequence). This CDR3 has 14 residues. The CDR3 protein is CASSPRQGEYGYTF. The CDR3 DNA reads TGTGCCAGCAGCCCTCGACAGGGGGAGTATGGCTACACCTTC. Looking up the rest from reference TRBV7-9 and TRBJ1-2 gives the full variable domain: DTGVSQNPRHKITKRGQNVTFRCDPISEHNRLYWYRQTLGQGPEFLTYFQNEAQLEKSRLLSDRFSAERPKGSFSTLEIQRTEQGDSAMYLCASSPRQGEYGYTFGSGTRLTVV.

The genes are TRBV6-1 and TRBJ2-5; 8 positions agree with TRBD1. This CDR3 spans 15 amino acids. Germline trimming cut 6 bases from V and 3 bases from J; bases unmatched to any gene: 9. The germline CDR1 and CDR2 sequences are MNHNS and SASEGT. The CDR3 reads CASSYGQGVEETQYF. CDR3 DNA sequence: TGTGCCAGCAGCTACGGACAGGGAGTAGAAGAGACCCAGTACTTC.

The V gene is TRBV4-3, the J gene TRBJ2-1; 13 nucleotides align to TRBD2. Germline CDR1 and CDR2: LGHNA and YSLEER. The CDR3 has 15 residues. V gave up 4 bases and J gave up 6 bases; unmatched junction bases: 3. The CDR3 spells CASSPGLAGFNEQFF. CDR3 DNA sequence: TGCGCCAGCAGCCCGGGACTAGCGGGGTTCAATGAGCAGTTCTTC.